The text below deals with one T cell receptor (beta chain). Source study methods: Amplifying reference gene primers gave estimates of nucleated cell counts. Using immunoSEQ multiplex PCR, the repertoire was profiled, and TCRdb retains in-frame clones only, with some absent. D and trimming come from the DNA, and the V and J calls and clone size come from that table. The sample has 100,000 to 120,000 clones, around nine tenths seen once. V lost 6 bases and J lost 9; bases outside the gene matches: 8. This CDR3 has 13 amino acids. The sample belongs to a study of blood T cell repertoires in COVID-19. Study as a whole: Some COVID-19 samples were acute and others convalescent; all came from the United States, Italy and Spain. The cDNA or gDNA used as material had been derived from T cells, B-cell-depleted T cells, or PBMCs.

The clonotype originates from a woman in her 70s who had recovered from COVID-19. This chain uses TRBV12-3 or TRBV12-4 with TRBJ2-1; 7 bases align to TRBD2. Sequences were obtained from peripheral blood. The CDR3, as DNA: TGTGCCAGCAGGGGGGGAAGCGGGGCTGAGCAGTTCTTC. Translated, it gives CASRGGSGAEQFF.